This T cell receptor beta chain was captured in a study of blood T cell repertoires in COVID-19. Overall study context: T cells, B-cell-depleted T cells, or PBMCs supplied cDNA or gDNA.

The table came from immunoSEQ multiplex PCR; TCRdb's copy has only in-frame clones and leaves some out. The table lists 83,000 or so clones, about 77% of them singletons, with approximately 9.3% in the top ten. The germline gives CDR1 SEHNR, CDR2 FQNEAQ (reference sequence). V dropped 5 bases and J dropped 1 base, with 11 bases sitting between them. This CDR3 is 14 amino acids long. Sequenced material: peripheral blood. The V gene is TRBV7-9, the J gene TRBJ2-5; a weak D match, TRBD1 (5 bases). The sequence was obtained from a woman at least 80 years old with acute or convalescent COVID-19. The DNA for the CDR3 is TGTGCCAGCAGCCCCCCCAGGGTCCAAGAGACCCAGTACTTC. This gives the protein CASSPPRVQETQYF.